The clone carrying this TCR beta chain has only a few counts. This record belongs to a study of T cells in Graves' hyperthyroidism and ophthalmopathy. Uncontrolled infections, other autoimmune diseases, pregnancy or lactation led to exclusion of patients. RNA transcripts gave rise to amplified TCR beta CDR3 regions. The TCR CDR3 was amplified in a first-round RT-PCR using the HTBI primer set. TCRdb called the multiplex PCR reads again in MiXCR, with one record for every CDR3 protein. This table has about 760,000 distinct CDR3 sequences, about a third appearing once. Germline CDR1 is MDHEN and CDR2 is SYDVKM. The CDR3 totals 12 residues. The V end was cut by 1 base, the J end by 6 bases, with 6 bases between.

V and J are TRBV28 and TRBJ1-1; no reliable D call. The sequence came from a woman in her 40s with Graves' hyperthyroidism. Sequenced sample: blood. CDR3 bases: TGTGCCAGCAGTTTATATCAGGCTGAAGCTTTCTTT. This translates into CASSLYQAEAFF. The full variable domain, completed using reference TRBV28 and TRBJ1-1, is DVKVTQSSRYLVKRTGEKVFLECVQDMDHENMFWYRQDPGLGLRLIYFSYDVKMKEKGDIPEGYSVSREKKERFSLILESASTNQTSMYLCASSLYQAEAFFGQGTRLTVV.